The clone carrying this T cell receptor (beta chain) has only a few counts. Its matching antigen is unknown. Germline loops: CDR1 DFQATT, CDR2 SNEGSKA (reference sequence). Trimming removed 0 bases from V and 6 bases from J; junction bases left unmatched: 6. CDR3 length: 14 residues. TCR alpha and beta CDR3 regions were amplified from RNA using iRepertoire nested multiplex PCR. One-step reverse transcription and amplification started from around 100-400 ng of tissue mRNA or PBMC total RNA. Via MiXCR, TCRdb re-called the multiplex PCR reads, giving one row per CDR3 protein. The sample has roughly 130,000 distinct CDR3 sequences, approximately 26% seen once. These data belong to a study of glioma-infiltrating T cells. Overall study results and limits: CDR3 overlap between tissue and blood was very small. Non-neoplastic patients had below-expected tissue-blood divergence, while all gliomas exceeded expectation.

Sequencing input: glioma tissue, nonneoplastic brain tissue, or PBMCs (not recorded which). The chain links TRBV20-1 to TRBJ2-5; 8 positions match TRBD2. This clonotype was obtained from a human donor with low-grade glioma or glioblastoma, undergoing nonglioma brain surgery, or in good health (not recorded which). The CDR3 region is CSARDPGGRKTQYF. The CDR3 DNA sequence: TGCAGTGCTAGAGATCCGGGGGGGAGAAAGACCCAGTACTTC.